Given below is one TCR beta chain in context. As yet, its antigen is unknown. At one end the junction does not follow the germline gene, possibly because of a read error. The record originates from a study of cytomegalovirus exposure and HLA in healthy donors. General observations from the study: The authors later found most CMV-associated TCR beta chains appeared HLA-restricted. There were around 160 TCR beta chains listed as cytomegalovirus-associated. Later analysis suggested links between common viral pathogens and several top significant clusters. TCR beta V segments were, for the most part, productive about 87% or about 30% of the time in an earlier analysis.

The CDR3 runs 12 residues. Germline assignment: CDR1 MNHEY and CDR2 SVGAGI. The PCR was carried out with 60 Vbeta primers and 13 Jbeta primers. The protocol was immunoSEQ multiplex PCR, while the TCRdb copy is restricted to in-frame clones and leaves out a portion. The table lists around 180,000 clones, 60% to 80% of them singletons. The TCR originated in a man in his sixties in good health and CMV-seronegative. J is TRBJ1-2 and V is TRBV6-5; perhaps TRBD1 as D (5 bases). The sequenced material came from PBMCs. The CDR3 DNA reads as TGTGCCAGCAGCTGGGAGGGGTATGGCTACCCCTTC. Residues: CASSWEGYGYPF.